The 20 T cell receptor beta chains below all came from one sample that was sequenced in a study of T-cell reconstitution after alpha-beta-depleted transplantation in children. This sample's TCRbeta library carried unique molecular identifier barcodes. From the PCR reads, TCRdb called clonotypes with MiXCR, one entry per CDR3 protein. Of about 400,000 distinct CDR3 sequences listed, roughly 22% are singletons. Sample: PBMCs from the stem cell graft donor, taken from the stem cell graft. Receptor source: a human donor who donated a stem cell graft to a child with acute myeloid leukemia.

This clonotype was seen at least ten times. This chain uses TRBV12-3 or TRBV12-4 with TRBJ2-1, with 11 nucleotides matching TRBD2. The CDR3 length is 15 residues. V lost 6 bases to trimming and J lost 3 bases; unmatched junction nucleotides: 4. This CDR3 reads CASRVGTSGYNEQFF. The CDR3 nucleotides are TGTGCCAGCAGGGTAGGGACTAGCGGCTACAATGAGCAGTTCTTC.

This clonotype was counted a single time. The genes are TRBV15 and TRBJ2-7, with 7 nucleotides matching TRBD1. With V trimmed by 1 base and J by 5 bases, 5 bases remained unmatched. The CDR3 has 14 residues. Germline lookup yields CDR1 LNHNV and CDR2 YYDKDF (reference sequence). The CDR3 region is CATSRVGGGNEQYF. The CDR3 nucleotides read TGTGCCACCAGCAGAGTAGGGGGCGGCAACGAGCAGTACTTC.

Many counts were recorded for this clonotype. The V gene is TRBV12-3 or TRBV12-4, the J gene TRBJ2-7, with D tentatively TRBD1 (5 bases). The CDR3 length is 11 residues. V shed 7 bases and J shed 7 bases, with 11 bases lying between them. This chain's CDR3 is CASTYSGEQYF. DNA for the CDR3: TGTGCCAGCACTTACTCAGGGGAGCAGTACTTC.

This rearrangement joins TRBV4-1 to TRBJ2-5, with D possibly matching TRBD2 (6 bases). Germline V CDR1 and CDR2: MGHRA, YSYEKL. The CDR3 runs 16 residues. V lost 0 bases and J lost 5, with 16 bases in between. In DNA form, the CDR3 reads TGCGCCAGCAGCCAAGATCGTTCGGGAGTGGGGGAGACCCAGTACTTC. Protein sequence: CASSQDRSGVGETQYF.

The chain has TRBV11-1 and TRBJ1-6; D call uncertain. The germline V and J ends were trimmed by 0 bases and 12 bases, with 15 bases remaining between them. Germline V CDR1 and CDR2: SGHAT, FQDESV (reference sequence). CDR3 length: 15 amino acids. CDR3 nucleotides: TGTGCCAGCAGCTTAGCTGACGGAGGGTTCGGACCCCTCCACTTT. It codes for CASSLADGGFGPLHF.

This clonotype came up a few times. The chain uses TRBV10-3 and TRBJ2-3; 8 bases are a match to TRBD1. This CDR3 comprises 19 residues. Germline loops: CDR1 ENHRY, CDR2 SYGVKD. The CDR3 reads CATYTPRQGLGSSTDTQYF. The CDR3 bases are TGTGCTACGTACACACCCCGACAGGGGCTCGGGTCTAGCACAGATACGCAGTATTTT.

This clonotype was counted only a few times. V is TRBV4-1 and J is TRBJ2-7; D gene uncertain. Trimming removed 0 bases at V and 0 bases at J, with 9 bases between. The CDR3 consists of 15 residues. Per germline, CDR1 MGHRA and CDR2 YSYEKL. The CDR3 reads CASSQESMLSYEQYF. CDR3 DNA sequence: TGCGCCAGCAGCCAAGAGTCGATGCTCTCCTACGAGCAGTACTTC.

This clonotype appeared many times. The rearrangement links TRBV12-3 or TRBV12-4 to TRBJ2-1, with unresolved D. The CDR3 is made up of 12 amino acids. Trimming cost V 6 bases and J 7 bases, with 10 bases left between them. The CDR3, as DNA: TGTGCCAGCAGAAGAAGTAGTAATGAGCAGTTCTTC. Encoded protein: CASRRSSNEQFF.

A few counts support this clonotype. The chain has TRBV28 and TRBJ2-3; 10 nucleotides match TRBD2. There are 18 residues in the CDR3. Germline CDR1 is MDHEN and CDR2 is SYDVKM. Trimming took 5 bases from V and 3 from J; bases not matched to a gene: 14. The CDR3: CASSLRLAGTLRTDTQYF. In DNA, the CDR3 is TGTGCCAGCAGTCTACGACTAGCGGGTACCCTACGAACAGATACGCAGTATTTT.

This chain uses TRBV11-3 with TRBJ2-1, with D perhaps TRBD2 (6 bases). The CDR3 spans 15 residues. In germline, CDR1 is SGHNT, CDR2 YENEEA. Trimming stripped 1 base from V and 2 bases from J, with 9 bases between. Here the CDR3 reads CASSLAGDPYNEQFF. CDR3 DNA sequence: TGTGCCAGCAGCTTAGCGGGAGATCCCTACAATGAGCAGTTCTTC.

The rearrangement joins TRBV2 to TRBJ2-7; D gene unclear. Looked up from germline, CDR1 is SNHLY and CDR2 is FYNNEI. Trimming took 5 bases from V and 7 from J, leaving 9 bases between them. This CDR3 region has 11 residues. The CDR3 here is CASSPYSEQYF. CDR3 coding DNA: TGTGCCAGCAGTCCGTACTCAGAGCAGTACTTC.

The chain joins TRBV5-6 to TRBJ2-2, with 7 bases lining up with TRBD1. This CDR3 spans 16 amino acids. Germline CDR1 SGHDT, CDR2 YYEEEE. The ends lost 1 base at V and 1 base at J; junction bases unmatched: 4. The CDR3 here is CASSLTGTVNTGELFF. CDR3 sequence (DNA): TGTGCCAGCAGCTTGACCGGGACAGTGAACACCGGGGAGCTGTTTTTT.

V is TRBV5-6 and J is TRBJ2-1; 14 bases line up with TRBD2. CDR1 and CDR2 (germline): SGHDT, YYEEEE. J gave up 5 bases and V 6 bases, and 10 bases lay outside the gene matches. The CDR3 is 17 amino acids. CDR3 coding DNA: TGTGCCAGCACCCGACTAGCGGGAGGGCCCCGGGACAATGAGCAGTTCTTC. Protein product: CASTRLAGGPRDNEQFF.

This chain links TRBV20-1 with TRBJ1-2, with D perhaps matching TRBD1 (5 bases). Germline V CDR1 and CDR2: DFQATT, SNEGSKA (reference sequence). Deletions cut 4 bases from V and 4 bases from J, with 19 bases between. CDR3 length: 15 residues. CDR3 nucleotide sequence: TGCAGTGCTAAGGACAAAGGATATCTTAGCTATGGCTACACCTTC. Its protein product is CSAKDKGYLSYGYTF.

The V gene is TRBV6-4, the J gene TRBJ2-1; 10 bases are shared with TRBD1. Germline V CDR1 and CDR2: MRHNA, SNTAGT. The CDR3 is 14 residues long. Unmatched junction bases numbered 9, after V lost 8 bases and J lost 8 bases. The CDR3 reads CASGQGGISDEQFF. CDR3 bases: TGTGCCAGCGGACAGGGGGGAATTTCGGATGAGCAGTTCTTC.

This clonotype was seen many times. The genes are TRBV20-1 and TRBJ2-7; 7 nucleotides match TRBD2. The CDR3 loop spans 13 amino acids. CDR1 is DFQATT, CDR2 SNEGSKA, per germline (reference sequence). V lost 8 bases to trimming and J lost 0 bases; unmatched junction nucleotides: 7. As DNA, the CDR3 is TGCAGTTTCAGGCGCGGGGGCTCCTACGAGCAGTACTTC. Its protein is CSFRRGGSYEQYF.

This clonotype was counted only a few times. As DNA, the CDR3 is TGTGCCACCAGTGATTTGGGACAGGGCGATTTGGGGACCCAGTACTTC. Translated: CATSDLGQGDLGTQYF. The chain combines TRBV24-1 with TRBJ2-5; TRBD1 matches 8 bases. The CDR3 is 16 residues long. The ends lost 0 bases at V and 7 bases at J; junction bases unmatched: 9. Germline V CDR1 and CDR2: KGHDR, SFDVKD.

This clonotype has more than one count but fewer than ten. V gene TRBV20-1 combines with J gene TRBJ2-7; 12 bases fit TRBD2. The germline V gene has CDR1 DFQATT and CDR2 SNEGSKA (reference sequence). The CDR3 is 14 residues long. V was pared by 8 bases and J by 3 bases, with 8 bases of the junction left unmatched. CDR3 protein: CSMHRTSGNYEQYF. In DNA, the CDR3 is TGCAGTATGCATAGGACTAGCGGGAACTACGAGCAGTACTTC.

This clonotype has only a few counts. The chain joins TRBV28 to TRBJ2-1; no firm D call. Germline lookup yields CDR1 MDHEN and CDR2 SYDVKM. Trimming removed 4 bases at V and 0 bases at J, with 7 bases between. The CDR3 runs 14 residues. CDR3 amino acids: CASSSQASYNEQFF. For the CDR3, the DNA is TGTGCCAGCAGTTCTCAAGCCTCCTACAATGAGCAGTTCTTC.

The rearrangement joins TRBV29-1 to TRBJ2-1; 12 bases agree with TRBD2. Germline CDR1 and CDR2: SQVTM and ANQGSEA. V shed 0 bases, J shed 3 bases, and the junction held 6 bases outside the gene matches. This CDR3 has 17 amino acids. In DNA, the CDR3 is TGCAGCGTTGAAGACCCTAGCGGGAGGGTTTTCTACAATGAGCAGTTCTTC. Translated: CSVEDPSGRVFYNEQFF.